The 23 T cell receptor beta chains below come from one sample, sequenced in a study of cytomegalovirus exposure and HLA in healthy donors. The PCR ran on 60 Vbeta and 13 Jbeta primers. Clones were sequenced by immunoSEQ multiplex PCR, and TCRdb holds only the in-frame ones, with some missing. The profile shows 100,000 or so clones, 70% to 80% of them singletons. Sequencing input: PBMCs. The receptors here all came from a man between 35 and 55 years old in good health and CMV-seronegative.

V usage is TRBV30 and J usage is TRBJ2-7; TRBD2 agrees at 7 bases. The CDR3 runs to 13 residues. Germline V gene lookup returns CDR1 GTSNPN and CDR2 SVGIG (reference sequence). With 5 bases clipped from V and 2 bases from J, the junction kept 6 bases outside the gene matches. The CDR3 DNA is TGTGCCTGGGGGGGGGACGGACCCTACGAGCAGTACTTC. This gives the protein CAWGGDGPYEQYF.

This rearrangement joins TRBV21-1 to TRBJ1-5. TRBV21-1 is classified as a pseudogene. The CDR3 runs 16 residues. This CDR3 reads CASSKRAGGRDQPQHF. The DNA of the CDR3 is TGTGCCAGCAGCAAAAGGGCGGGGGGTAGGGATCAGCCCCAGCATTTT.

The V and J genes are TRBV5-5 and TRBJ1-1; D is unclear. The V gene lost 2 bases and the J gene lost 7 bases, with 9 bases spanning the gap. CDR1 is SGHKS and CDR2 is YYEKEE in the germline V gene (reference sequence). The length of the CDR3 is 12 residues. CDR3 coding DNA: TGTGCCAGCAGCTTACAACAGATTGAAGCTTTCTTT. This encodes CASSLQQIEAFF.

The chain recombines TRBV19 with TRBJ2-7; the match to TRBD1 covers 9 bases. V gave up 5 bases and J gave up 1 base; unmatched junction bases: 3. The CDR3 has 14 amino acids. Per germline, CDR1 LNHDA and CDR2 SQIVND (reference sequence). This CDR3 is CASSLGTGSYEQYF. The DNA for the CDR3 is TGTGCCAGTAGTCTAGGGACAGGGTCCTACGAGCAGTACTTC.

The chain carries TRBV5-8 and TRBJ1-1; D unclear. In germline, CDR1 is SGHTS, CDR2 YDEGEE. The length of the CDR3 is 16 residues. The ends were cut back, 4 bases at V and 1 base at J, with 17 bases in the middle. The CDR3 DNA follows: TGTGCCAGCAGCCCCGAGCGGTACAGAAGGAACACTGAAGCTTTCTTT. This encodes CASSPERYRRNTEAFF.

V gene TRBV6-1 combines with J gene TRBJ1-5; perhaps TRBD1 as D (5 bases). The CDR3 covers 14 residues. The V and J ends lost 2 bases and 4 bases respectively, with 9 bases between them. Germline lookup yields CDR1 MNHNS and CDR2 SASEGT. The CDR3 loop is CASSEPGRNQPQHF. The CDR3 DNA reads as TGTGCCAGCAGTGAACCAGGGAGGAATCAGCCCCAGCATTTT.

This CDR3 reads CASSEGTSSDTQYF. The CDR3 nucleotides read TGTGCCAGCAGTGAGGGGACTAGCTCTGATACGCAGTATTTT. The chain couples TRBV6-4 to TRBJ2-3, with 9 bases lining up with TRBD2. The trim removed 3 bases at V and 6 bases at J, leaving 4 bases unmatched. Germline CDR1 reads MRHNA; CDR2 reads SNTAGT. This CDR3 has 14 residues.

The CDR3 sequence: CASSQGRRGGGHEQFF. CDR3 DNA: TGTGCCAGCAGCCAGGGGAGGCGGGGGGGAGGTCATGAGCAGTTCTTC. The genes are TRBV21-1 and TRBJ2-1; the D call TRBD2 from the table was never checked on the DNA. TRBV21-1 is flagged as a pseudogene. The CDR3 is 16 amino acids.

This rearrangement joins TRBV2 to TRBJ1-2; D unclear. The germline V and J ends were trimmed by 3 bases and 2 bases, with 13 bases remaining between them. Per germline, CDR1 SNHLY and CDR2 FYNNEI. This CDR3 is built from 15 residues. The CDR3 DNA follows: TGTGCCAGCAGTGATCGCGGCACGCCAAACTATGGCTACACCTTC. Its protein product is CASSDRGTPNYGYTF.

The rearrangement uses TRBV25-1 and TRBJ2-7; TRBD2 matches at 7 bases. Trimming cost V 4 bases and J 2 bases; bases outside gene matches: 5. Germline assignment: CDR1 MGHDK and CDR2 SYGVNS. This CDR3 has 14 amino acids. The CDR3 bases are TGTGCCAGCAGTGGAGGAGCGGGAACCTACGAGCAGTACTTC. This sequence encodes CASSGGAGTYEQYF.

This clone was detected only a few times. The same CDR3 is also encoded by other DNA sequences in this sample. The chain combines TRBV4-1 with TRBJ2-7; 9 bases map to TRBD1. CDR1 is MGHRA, CDR2 YSYEKL, per germline. After removal of 3 bases from V and 4 bases from J, the junction contained 1 base not matched to a gene. The CDR3 has 13 residues. The CDR3: CASSQTGGYEQYF. CDR3 coding DNA: TGCGCCAGCAGCCAGACAGGGGGTTACGAGCAGTACTTC.

This sequence joins TRBV29-1 and TRBJ2-1, with D uncertain. The length of the CDR3 is 15 residues. Germline V gives CDR1 SQVTM, CDR2 ANQGSEA. V gave up 7 bases and J gave up 0 bases, with 16 bases separating them. CDR3 protein: CSAPRTAGSYNEQFF. The CDR3 bases are TGCAGCGCCCCACGAACGGCAGGCTCCTACAATGAGCAGTTCTTC.

The chain couples TRBV7-9 to TRBJ2-3, with D possibly TRBD2 on 5 matching bases. The CDR3 loop spans 19 amino acids. V lost 1 base and J 4 bases, leaving 24 bases between the germline ends. Germline CDR1 is SEHNR and CDR2 is FQNEAQ (reference sequence). CDR3 sequence: CASSLGGMRGRRSPDTQYF. CDR3 coding DNA: TGTGCCAGCAGCTTAGGTGGAATGCGAGGGCGCCGTAGTCCAGATACGCAGTATTTT.

This clone came up once. The chain joins TRBV7-9 to TRBJ2-7, with a tentative D call TRBD1 (6 bases). Trimming left V 4 bases short and J 3 bases short, with 10 bases between. The CDR3 is made up of 13 amino acids. Germline assignment: CDR1 SEHNR and CDR2 FQNEAQ (reference sequence). The CDR3 nucleotides read TGTGCCAGCAGCTCGGGACAACTCTACGAGCAGTACTTC. Protein: CASSSGQLYEQYF.

The chain couples TRBV9 to TRBJ1-5; D remains unclear. The V and J ends lost 7 bases and 0 bases respectively, with 11 bases between them. Per the germline V gene, CDR1 is SGDLS and CDR2 is YYNGEE. There are 14 residues in the CDR3. Written as DNA, the CDR3 is TGTGCCAGCTCGAGAGGGAATAGCAATCAGCCCCAGCATTTT. It translates to CASSRGNSNQPQHF.

J is TRBJ1-3 and V is TRBV29-1, with D maybe TRBD1 (5 bases). Germline V gene lookup returns CDR1 SQVTM and CDR2 ANQGSEA. This CDR3 is built from 14 residues. Trimming took off 3 bases at V and 3 bases at J, with 12 bases between the two ends. CDR3 sequence (DNA): TGCAGCGTTGATCTGGGGGGATTTGGAAACACCATATATTTT. Translated: CSVDLGGFGNTIYF.

The genes are TRBV6-6 and TRBJ2-3; TRBD1 might be the D (6 bases). Trimming removed 6 bases from V and 0 bases from J, with 13 bases in between. The germline V gene has CDR1 MNHNY and CDR2 SVGAGI (reference sequence). CDR3 size: 15 residues. The CDR3 bases are TGTGCCAGCAGCTCCACGGGACATAGCACAGATACGCAGTATTTT. Protein product: CASSSTGHSTDTQYF.

The genes are TRBV7-8 and TRBJ2-7; 9 nucleotides match TRBD2. Germline loops: CDR1 SGHVS, CDR2 FQNEAQ. This CDR3 contains 12 residues. Trimming at V came to 11 bases and at J to 5 bases, leaving 7 bases not matched to a gene. Here the CDR3 reads CAAVSGSDEQYF. As DNA, the CDR3 is TGTGCCGCCGTTAGCGGGAGCGACGAGCAGTACTTC.

The CDR3 reads CAIRPSGVTDTQYF. The CDR3 nucleotides read TGTGCCATCAGGCCTAGCGGGGTCACAGATACGCAGTATTTT. The V call is TRBV10-3, the J call TRBJ2-3, with 9 bases aligning to TRBD2. CDR3 size: 14 residues. CDR1 and CDR2 (germline): ENHRY, SYGVKD. After removal of 6 bases from V and 2 bases from J, the junction contained 3 bases not matched to a gene.

The chain uses TRBV5-1 and TRBJ1-1, with 10 nucleotides matching TRBD1. The CDR3 extends over 15 amino acids. Germline V lookup: CDR1 SGHRS, CDR2 YFSETQ. Losses at the gene ends were 4 bases for V and 3 bases for J; bases not matched to a gene: 6. CDR3 amino acids: CASSLTGGADTEAFF. CDR3 DNA sequence: TGCGCCAGCAGCCTGACAGGGGGCGCGGACACTGAAGCTTTCTTT.

This clone came up once. V usage is TRBV2 and J usage is TRBJ2-5; D may be TRBD1 (6 bases). The CDR3 is 14 amino acids. Between the trimmed V and J ends, which lost 4 bases and 0 bases, there was a span of 9 bases. CDR1 SNHLY and CDR2 FYNNEI come from the germline V gene. The CDR3 protein is CASSGTANQETQYF. The CDR3, as DNA: TGTGCCAGCAGTGGGACAGCAAACCAAGAGACCCAGTACTTC.

The rearrangement uses TRBV7-9 and TRBJ1-1, with D hard to call. Deletions cut 5 bases from V and 1 base from J, with 14 bases between. CDR1 and CDR2 (germline): SEHNR, FQNEAQ (reference sequence). This CDR3 has 15 amino acids. CDR3 DNA: TGTGCCAGCAGCCCGGATGGGCCTTGGAACACTGAAGCTTTCTTT. This gives the protein CASSPDGPWNTEAFF.

The V gene is TRBV9, the J gene TRBJ2-1, with TRBD2 identical over 8 bases. Germline loops: CDR1 SGDLS, CDR2 YYNGEE. This CDR3 has 16 residues. Germline trimming cut 4 bases from V and 0 bases from J; bases unmatched to any gene: 6. The CDR3 protein is CASSPVGRASYNEQFF. In DNA, the CDR3 is TGTGCCAGCAGCCCCGTCGGGAGGGCCTCCTACAATGAGCAGTTCTTC.